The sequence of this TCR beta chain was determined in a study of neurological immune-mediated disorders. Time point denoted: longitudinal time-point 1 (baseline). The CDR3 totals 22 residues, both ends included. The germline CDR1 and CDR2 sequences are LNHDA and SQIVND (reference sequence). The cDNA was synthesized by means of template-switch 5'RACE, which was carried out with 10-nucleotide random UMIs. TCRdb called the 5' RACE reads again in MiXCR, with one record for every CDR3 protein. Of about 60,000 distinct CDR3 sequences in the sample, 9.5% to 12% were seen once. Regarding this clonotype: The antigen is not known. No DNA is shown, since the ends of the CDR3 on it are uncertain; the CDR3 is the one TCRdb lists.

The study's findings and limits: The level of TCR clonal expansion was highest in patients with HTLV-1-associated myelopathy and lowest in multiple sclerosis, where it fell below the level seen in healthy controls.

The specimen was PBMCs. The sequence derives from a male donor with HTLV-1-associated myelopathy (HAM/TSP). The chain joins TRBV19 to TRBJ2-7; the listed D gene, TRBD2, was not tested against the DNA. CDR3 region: CASSNSALYLCASSVTTYEQYF.